The clone carrying this T cell receptor (beta chain) was recorded a few times. Between the trimmed V and J ends, which lost 4 bases and 8 bases, there was a span of 12 bases. This CDR3 is built from 12 residues. Germline values: CDR1 SQVTM, CDR2 ANQGSEA. The PCR ran on 60 Vbeta and 13 Jbeta primers. The table came from immunoSEQ multiplex PCR; TCRdb's copy has only in-frame clones and leaves some out. The sample contains 90,000 to 130,000 clones, roughly 73% of which appear only once. The source of the sample is a study of cytomegalovirus exposure and HLA in healthy donors. This sequence originates from a young woman in good health and CMV-seronegative. This chain links TRBV29-1 with TRBJ1-3; no reliable D call. Sequencing was carried out using PBMCs. The CDR3 loop reads CSVARNEDTIYF. DNA of the CDR3: TGCAGCGTTGCACGGAACGAGGACACCATATATTTT.